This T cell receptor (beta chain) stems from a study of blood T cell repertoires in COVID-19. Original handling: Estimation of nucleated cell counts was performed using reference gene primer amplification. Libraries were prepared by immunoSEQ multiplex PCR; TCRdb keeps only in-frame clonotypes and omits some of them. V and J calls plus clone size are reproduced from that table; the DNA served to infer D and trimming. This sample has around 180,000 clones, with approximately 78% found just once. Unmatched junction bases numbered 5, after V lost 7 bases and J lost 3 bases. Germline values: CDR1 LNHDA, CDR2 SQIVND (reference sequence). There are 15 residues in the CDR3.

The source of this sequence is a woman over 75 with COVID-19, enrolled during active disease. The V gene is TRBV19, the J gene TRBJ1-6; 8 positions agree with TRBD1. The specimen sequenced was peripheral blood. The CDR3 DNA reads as TGTGCCAGTAACCCACAGGGGGTCTATAATTCACCCCTCCACTTT. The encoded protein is CASNPQGVYNSPLHF.